This T cell receptor (beta chain) was recovered during a study of blood T cells in healthy people across ages (dated by TCRdb to the mid-2010s). Background on the whole study: In model experiments, template switching captured about one uniquely barcoded TCR beta cDNA molecule for every two T cells. The donors were divided into four age groups: young (average around 17 years), middle-aged (approximately 42), aged (approximately 59) and long-lived (around 80). Using the same blood draw, the study looked at two additional independent replicas of 1 million unique cDNA reads for two donors, one aged 18 to 30 and the other aged 80 or older. To track age-related changes in TCR beta repertoire diversity, the study relied on deep sequencing normalized with unique cDNA molecular identifiers. To avoid experimental bias, donors of different ages were randomly spread across the sequencing lanes. General findings and caveats noted by the study authors: Observed TCR beta diversity correlated strongly with the percentage of naive T cells measured by flow cytometry. As age increased, observed TCR beta diversity per million T cells dropped in a roughly linear way, and a significant reduction was already evident by age 40. Because donor CMV infection status was unknown, age-related changes in expanded clonotypes were potentially confounded. Conclusive comparison of naive and antigen-experienced compartments was prevented by the profiling of bulk unsorted PBMCs. Compared with the aged group, the long-lived group had more naive CD4+ T cells, fewer expanded clones and increased TCR diversity, a pattern suggesting age selection. Estimates of total diversity based on one million sequenced T cells were considered lower bounds and underestimates.

The donors were a few dozen Caucasian individuals from Russia, aged roughly 6 to 90 years, who were systemically healthy. Approximately 10 milliliters of peripheral blood were collected from each donor into EDTA-treated Vacutainer tubes. Ficoll-Paque density-gradient centrifugation was used to isolate PBMCs, with at least 6.5 million per sample. Total RNA was extracted from PBMCs with Trizol reagent, with at least 6 micrograms obtained per sample. For every donor, flow cytometry on a PBMC aliquot measured the percentage of naive CD45RAhigh/CD27high T cells. The protocol used for the library was 5' RACE. The reads were generated on an Illumina HiSeq 2500. A second 7 to 11 cycle PCR used a sample-barcoded 5' primer and a J-beta primer mix. A unique molecular identifier was introduced onto each TCR beta cDNA molecule by a template-switch 5' adaptor carrying 12 random nucleotides. At least 2.5 million CDR3-containing paired-end reads were obtained from each sample. First-strand cDNA synthesis was performed from all RNA using the Mint cDNA synthesis kit, with priming by a TRBC-specific oligonucleotide. Following uracil-DNA glycosylase treatment, all cDNA underwent a first 18-cycle PCR with the universal primers M1SS and BC2_uni_R. The original methods were these. Each sample was normalized by randomly selecting 1 million high-quality reads, each carrying a distinct molecular identifier. Reads sharing molecular identifiers were discarded rather than binned into consensus sequences. MiTCR, with a Q25 quality threshold and the strictest error-elimination algorithm, was used for CDR3 identification, clonotype clustering and error correction. A nonparametric unseen species model with Euler transformation was used to estimate lower-bound total TCR beta diversity. TCRdb passed the public sequencing reads through fastp at Q25 and MiXCR, retaining productive beta sequences. Records with the same CDR3 protein are collapsed into one entry carrying the most frequent genes and DNA. The V and J calls follow TCRdb's processing rather than the paper's. For this sample there are 850,000 to 1,100,000 distinct CDR3 sequences; roughly two fifths appear just once. The top ten clones comprise about an eighth of the sample.

There are 13 amino acids in the CDR3, from cysteine to phenylalanine inclusive. The CDR3 DNA has 39 bases and is translated from base 1. Taken from the germline V gene, the CDR1 and CDR2 loops are SQVTM and ANQGSEA. Of note for this clonotype: No cognate antigen has been identified for it. Base qualities are not recorded, but no much larger clone differs from it by a single base.

This sequence uses TRBV29-1 and TRBJ2-1; a tentative D call is TRBD2 (6 bases match). Near its end, the DNA agrees better with TRBJ2-7, so the J call may be wrong. The receptor comes from a man younger than 30 in good health. The specimen was blood. The DNA sequence reads TGCAGCGTTGAAAGGGACTCCTACAATGAGCAGTACTTC. It encodes CSVERDSYNEQYF.